This TCR beta chain was documented in a study of shared clonotypes between healthy human individuals. Whole-study findings and limits: Non-shared clonotypes showed lower generation probabilities than clonotypes common to all four donors. Researchers sampled blood only, noting tissue repertoires likely differ. Donor clonotype sharing was expected to depend on sequencing depth.

Those who donated were healthy HIV-negative adults, with no recent acute infections or vaccinations reported. V lost 5 bases to trimming and J lost 6 bases, with 10 bases between them. Germline values: CDR1 DFQATT, CDR2 SNEGSKA (reference sequence). The CDR3 sequence is 11 residues long. Here immunoSEQ multiplex PCR was the method, and the copy in TCRdb shows in-frame clones only, minus some. The table has millions of clones, 85% to 95% seen once. Turning to this clone: Its antigen is unidentified.

The TCR sequence derives from a man younger than 35 in good health. V and J are TRBV20-1 and TRBJ1-1; possible D gene TRBD1, 6 bases. The source material was naive CD4+ T cells sorted from blood. Subset given: CD45RA+ positively selected. CDR3 residues: CSAEQGAEAFF. Here the CDR3 DNA reads TGCAGTGCTGAACAGGGCGCTGAAGCTTTCTTT.